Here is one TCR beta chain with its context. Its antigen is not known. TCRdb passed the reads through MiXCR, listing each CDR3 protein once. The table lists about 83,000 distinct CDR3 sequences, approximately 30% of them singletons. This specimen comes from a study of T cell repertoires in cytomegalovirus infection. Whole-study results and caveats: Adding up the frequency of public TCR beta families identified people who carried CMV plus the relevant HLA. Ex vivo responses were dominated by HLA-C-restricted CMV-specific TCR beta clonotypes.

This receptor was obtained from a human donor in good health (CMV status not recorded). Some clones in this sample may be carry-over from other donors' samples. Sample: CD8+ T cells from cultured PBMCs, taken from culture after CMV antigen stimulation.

CDR3 amino acids: CSARRWGGGETQYF. The CDR3 DNA reads as TGCAGTGCTAGGCGTTGGGGCGGGGGGGAGACCCAGTACTTC. J is TRBJ2-5 and V is TRBV20-1; 8 nucleotides align to TRBD2. Germline V gives CDR1 DFQATT, CDR2 SNEGSKA (reference sequence). This CDR3 has 14 amino acids. The trim removed 3 bases at V and 5 bases at J, leaving 8 bases unmatched.